This TCR beta chain was obtained from a study of cytotoxic CD8 clonotypes in ibrutinib-treated CLL. Here immunoSEQ multiplex PCR was the method, and the copy in TCRdb shows in-frame clones only, minus some. This table holds roughly 220,000 clones, roughly 73% found once. CDR1 SEHNR and CDR2 FQNEAQ come from the germline V gene (reference sequence). There are 17 residues in the CDR3. V dropped 4 bases and J dropped 2 bases, with 21 bases sitting between them. The chain is built from TRBV7-9 and TRBJ2-7; weak D call: TRBD2 (6 bases). The source of this sequence is a human donor with chronic lymphocytic leukemia. Source: PBMCs, taken after 12 months of ibrutinib treatment. CDR3 region: CASSSAGTSYLTYEQYF. The CDR3 coding sequence is TGTGCCAGCAGCTCGGCCGGGACTTCCTACCTAACCTACGAGCAGTACTTC.